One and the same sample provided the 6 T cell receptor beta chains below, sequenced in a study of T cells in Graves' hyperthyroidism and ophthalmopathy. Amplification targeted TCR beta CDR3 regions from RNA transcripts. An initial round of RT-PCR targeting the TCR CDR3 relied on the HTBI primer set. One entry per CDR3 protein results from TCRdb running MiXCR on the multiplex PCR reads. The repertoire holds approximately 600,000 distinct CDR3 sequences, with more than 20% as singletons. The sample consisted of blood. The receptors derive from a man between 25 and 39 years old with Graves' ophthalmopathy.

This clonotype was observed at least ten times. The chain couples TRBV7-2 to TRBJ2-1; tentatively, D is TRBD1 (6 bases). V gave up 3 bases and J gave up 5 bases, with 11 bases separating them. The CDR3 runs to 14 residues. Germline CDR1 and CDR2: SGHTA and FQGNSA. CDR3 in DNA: TGTGCCAGCAGCTTCTCAGGGGCTCACAATGAGCAGTTCTTC. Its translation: CASSFSGAHNEQFF.

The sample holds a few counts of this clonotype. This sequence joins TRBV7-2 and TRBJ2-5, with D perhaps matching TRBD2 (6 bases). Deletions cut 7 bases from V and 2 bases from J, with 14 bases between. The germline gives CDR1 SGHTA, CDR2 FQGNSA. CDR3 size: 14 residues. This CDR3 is CASTGGEPQETQYF. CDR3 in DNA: TGTGCCAGCACCGGGGGAGAACCTCAAGAGACCCAGTACTTC.

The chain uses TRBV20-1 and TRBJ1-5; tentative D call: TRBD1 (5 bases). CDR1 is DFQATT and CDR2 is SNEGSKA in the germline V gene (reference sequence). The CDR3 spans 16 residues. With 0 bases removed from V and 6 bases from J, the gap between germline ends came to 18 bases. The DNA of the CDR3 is TGCAGTGCTAGAGATCAGGGTTTACGTGTTAGTCAGCCCCAGCATTTT. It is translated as CSARDQGLRVSQPQHF.

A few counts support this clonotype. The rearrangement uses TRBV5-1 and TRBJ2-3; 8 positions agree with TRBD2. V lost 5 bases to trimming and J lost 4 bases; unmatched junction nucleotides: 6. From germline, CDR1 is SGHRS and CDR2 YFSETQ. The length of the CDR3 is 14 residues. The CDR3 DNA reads TGCGCCAGCAGTAGCGGGAAGATGGCAGATACGCAGTATTTT. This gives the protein CASSSGKMADTQYF.

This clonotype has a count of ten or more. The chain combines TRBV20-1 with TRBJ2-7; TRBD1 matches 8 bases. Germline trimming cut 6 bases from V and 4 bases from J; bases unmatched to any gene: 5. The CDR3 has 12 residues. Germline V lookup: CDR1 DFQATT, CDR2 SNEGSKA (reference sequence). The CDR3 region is CSATDRAYEQYF. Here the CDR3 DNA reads TGCAGTGCCACGGACAGGGCTTACGAGCAGTACTTC.

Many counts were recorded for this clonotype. For the CDR3, the DNA is TGCGCCAGCAGCTTGACTAGCGGGACCGAAGAGACCCAGTACTTC. Protein: CASSLTSGTEETQYF. The chain links TRBV5-1 to TRBJ2-5, with 10 bases fitting TRBD2. Germline-derived CDR1 and CDR2 are SGHRS and YFSETQ. V trimming: 1 base; J trimming: 3 bases; junction bases outside the gene matches: 3. This CDR3 is built from 15 residues.